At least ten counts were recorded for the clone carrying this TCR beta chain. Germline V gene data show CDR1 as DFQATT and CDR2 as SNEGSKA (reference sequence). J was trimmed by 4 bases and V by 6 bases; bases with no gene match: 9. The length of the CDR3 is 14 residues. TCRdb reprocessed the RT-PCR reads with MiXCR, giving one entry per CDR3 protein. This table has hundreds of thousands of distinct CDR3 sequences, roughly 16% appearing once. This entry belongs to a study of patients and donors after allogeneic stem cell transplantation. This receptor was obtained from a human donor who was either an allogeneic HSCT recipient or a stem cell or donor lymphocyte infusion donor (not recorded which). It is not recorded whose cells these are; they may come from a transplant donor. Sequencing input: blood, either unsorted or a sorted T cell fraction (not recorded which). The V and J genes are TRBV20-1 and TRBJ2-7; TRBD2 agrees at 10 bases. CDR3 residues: CSAQLAGSSYEQYF. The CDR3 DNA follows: TGCAGTGCCCAACTAGCGGGAAGCTCTTACGAGCAGTACTTC.